The rows below give T cell receptor beta chains drawn from one sample of a study of blood T cell repertoires in COVID-19. The repertoire was sequenced with immunoSEQ multiplex PCR; TCRdb's copy has only in-frame clones and lacks some. The data contain around 200,000 clones, around 80% of them seen just once; the ten biggest clones take up 4.5% to 7%. The sample consisted of peripheral blood. These TCRs come from a woman aged 70 to 79 with acute or convalescent COVID-19. Both conserved end residues are trimmed from each CDR3.

TRBV20-1,TRBJ2-5,SASQQSQEKAQY
TRBV7-3,TRBJ2-1,ASSLASGGGSYNEQF
TRBV30,TRBJ2-5,AWSGDSQETQY
TRBV7-2,TRBJ2-7,ASSLAGTSGYEQY
TRBV23-1,TRBJ2-1,ASSSSGSSYNEQF
TRBV10-1,TRBJ2-7,ASSGGAGVDEQY
TRBV7-8,TRBJ2-7,ASSFLGKDYEQY
TRBV30,TRBJ1-2,AWANDGLATNHGYT
TRBV7-8,TRBJ2-3,ASSLGAGRDTQY
TRBV27,TRBJ2-7,ASSLGGRAANEQY
TRBV7-6,TRBJ1-3,ASSLEAERAGNTIY
TRBV7-2,TRBJ1-2,ASSPGAALFYGYT
TRBV9,TRBJ1-6,ASTVGQNYNSPLH
TRBV14,TRBJ1-5,ASSQGGTGGGPQH
TRBV27,TRBJ2-1,ASSYHPNEQF
TRBV7-3,TRBJ1-2,ASSLDRGGYGYT
TRBV6-2/TRBV6-3,TRBJ2-7,ASSYSWREQSGEQY
TRBV18,TRBJ2-3,ASSPASGSTDTQY
TRBV24-1,TRBJ2-1,ATRVQPGLAGSSINNEQF
TRBV10-2,TRBJ1-5,ASRDRGNQPQH
TRBV29-1,TRBJ1-2,SGTSNYGYT
TRBV10-3,TRBJ1-4,AISSPGQNNEKLF
TRBV7-3,TRBJ1-1,ASSSSSYTEAF
TRBV10-3,TRBJ1-1,AISEFLGTEAF
TRBV27,TRBJ1-1,ASRSPGQGKHEAF
TRBV3-1/TRBV3-2,TRBJ1-3,ASSQGDIARSTIY
TRBV6-5,TRBJ1-2,ASTPDRVYGYT
TRBV3-1/TRBV3-2,TRBJ2-1,ASSQDPGPWEQF
TRBV28,TRBJ1-4,ASSFLQGSNEKLF
TRBV9,TRBJ2-1,ASSPRLAGQNEQF
TRBV2,TRBJ2-7,ASSHSVGTYEQY
TRBV9,TRBJ2-3,ASSTTSRPTDTQY